This TCR beta chain was identified in a study of long-term antiretroviral therapy in people with HIV. The CDR3 runs 19 residues. Germline V gives CDR1 SGHRS, CDR2 YFSETQ. Losses at the gene ends were 2 bases for V and 0 bases for J; bases not matched to a gene: 9. They ran version v3.0 of the immunoSEQ assay at survey level. TCRdb's copy holds only in-frame clones and misses some; the assay was immunoSEQ multiplex PCR. The table records under 40,000 clones, approximately 80% of them present only once. Samples held about 0.9-11 million cryopreserved PBMC, and DNA extraction followed. The starting material was unsorted PBMCs, obtained 0.3 years after starting antiretroviral therapy. This chain links TRBV5-1 with TRBJ2-6, with 9 bases lining up with TRBD1. This sequence originates from a man younger than 35 with HIV. CDR3: CASSLRSGTGNSGANVLTF. CDR3 DNA: TGCGCCAGCAGCTTAAGATCCGGGACAGGGAACTCTGGGGCCAACGTCCTGACTTTC.